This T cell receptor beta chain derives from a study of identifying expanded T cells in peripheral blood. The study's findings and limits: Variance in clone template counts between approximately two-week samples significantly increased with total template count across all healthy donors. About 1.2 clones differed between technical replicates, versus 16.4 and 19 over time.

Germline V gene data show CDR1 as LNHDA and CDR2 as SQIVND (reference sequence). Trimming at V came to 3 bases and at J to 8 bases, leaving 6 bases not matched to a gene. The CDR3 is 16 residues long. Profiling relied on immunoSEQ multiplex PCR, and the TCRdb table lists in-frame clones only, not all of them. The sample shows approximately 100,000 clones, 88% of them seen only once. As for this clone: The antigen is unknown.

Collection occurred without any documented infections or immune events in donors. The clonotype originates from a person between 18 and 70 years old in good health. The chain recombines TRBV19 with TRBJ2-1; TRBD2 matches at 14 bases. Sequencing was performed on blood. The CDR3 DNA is TGTGCCAGTAGTATGAGGACTAGCGGGGGGTCTCATGAGCAGTTCTTC. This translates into CASSMRTSGGSHEQFF.